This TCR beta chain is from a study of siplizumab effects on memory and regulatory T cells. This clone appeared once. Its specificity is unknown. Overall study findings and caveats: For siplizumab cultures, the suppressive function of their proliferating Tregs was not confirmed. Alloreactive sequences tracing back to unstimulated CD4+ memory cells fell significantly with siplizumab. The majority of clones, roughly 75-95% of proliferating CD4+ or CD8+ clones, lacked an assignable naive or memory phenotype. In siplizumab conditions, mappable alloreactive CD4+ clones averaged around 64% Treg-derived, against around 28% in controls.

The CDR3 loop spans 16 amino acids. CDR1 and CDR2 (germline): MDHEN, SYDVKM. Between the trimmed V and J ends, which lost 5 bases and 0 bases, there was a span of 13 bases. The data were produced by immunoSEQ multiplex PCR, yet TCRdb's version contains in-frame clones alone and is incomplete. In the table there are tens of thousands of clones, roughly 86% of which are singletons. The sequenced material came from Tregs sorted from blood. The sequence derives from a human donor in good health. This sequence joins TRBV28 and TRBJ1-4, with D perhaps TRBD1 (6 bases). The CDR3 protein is CASSIRGGTTNEKLFF. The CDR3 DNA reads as TGTGCCAGCAGTATCAGGGGCGGGACAACTAATGAAAAACTGTTTTTT. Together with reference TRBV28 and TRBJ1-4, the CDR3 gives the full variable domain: DVKVTQSSRYLVKRTGEKVFLECVQDMDHENMFWYRQDPGLGLRLIYFSYDVKMKEKGDIPEGYSVSREKKERFSLILESASTNQTSMYLCASSIRGGTTNEKLFFGSGTQLSVL.